A selection of T cell receptor beta chains follows, all from one sample in a study of T cell changes during pregnancy in multiple sclerosis. Using immunoSEQ multiplex PCR, the repertoire was profiled, and TCRdb retains in-frame clones only, with some absent. Counted here are roughly 15,000 clones, approximately 86% occurring once; the ten biggest clones make up around a fifth. The source was CD8+ T cells from peripheral blood mononuclear cells, collected in the first trimester of pregnancy. These receptors all come from a female donor with multiple sclerosis, enrolled in a pregnancy study. Each CDR3 is given with its conserved first and last residue. The order of the fields is D gene, clone size, V gene, J gene, CDR3 DNA, CDR3 protein. D genes are given only for firm matches. Not every row has a clone size; where given, it reads once, few, many or a size class.

>TRBD1|NA|TRBV9|TRBJ1-6
TGTGCCAGCAGCGTAGTAGGGACAGGGAATTCACCCCTCCACTTT
CASSVVGTGNSPLHF
>NA|NA|TRBV13|TRBJ1-1
TGTGCCAGCAGCTTAGGGGGGCAGATTGCCACTGAAGCTTTCTTT
CASSLGGQIATEAFF
>TRBD2|NA|TRBV30|TRBJ2-1
TGTGCCTGGAGTGTGGGGGGGGACAATGAGCAGTTCTTC
CAWSVGGDNEQFF
>NA|NA|TRBV4-2|TRBJ1-3
TGTGCCAGCAGCCTTGTTGGGCAGCCGAGCTCTGGAAACACCATATATTTT
CASSLVGQPSSGNTIYF
>NA|NA|TRBV9|TRBJ1-2
TGTGCCAGCTGGGGGGGGTGGCATGGCTACACCTTC
CASWGGWHGYTF
>NA|once|TRBV27|TRBJ1-5
TGTGCCAGCAGTTCAAGCCCGGGGGGGGGCAATCAGCCCCAGCATTTT
CASSSSPGGGNQPQHF
>NA|NA|TRBV7-8|TRBJ1-5
TGTGCCAGCAGCTTAACCAGGGGACACAATCAGCCCCAGCATTTT
CASSLTRGHNQPQHF
>TRBD2|NA|TRBV19|TRBJ2-4
TGTGCCAGTAGTATCGGACTAGCGGGAGAAAGGGGAGCCAAAAACATTCAGTACTTC
CASSIGLAGERGAKNIQYF
>NA|NA|TRBV28|TRBJ2-5
TGTGCCAGCAGTTTTATGACAGATCAAGAGACCCAGTACTTC
CASSFMTDQETQYF
>NA|NA|TRBV10-3|TRBJ2-7
TGTGCCACTGGGGTGATGGACAGCCCCCACGAGCAGTACTTC
CATGVMDSPHEQYF
>NA|NA|TRBV21-1|TRBJ1-2
TGTGCCAGCAGCAAACAACTTGACAGGGAACCTTCTCGAGGCTACACCTTC
CASSKQLDREPSRGYTF
>TRBD1|NA|TRBV9|TRBJ2-7
TGTGCCAGCAGCGTAGTTTCAGGGGGCTACGAGCAGTACTTC
CASSVVSGGYEQYF
>NA|NA|TRBV9|TRBJ2-5
TGTGCCAGCAGCGTAGGATTCAGGGACCAAGAGACCCAGTACTTC
CASSVGFRDQETQYF
>TRBD2|NA|TRBV5-4|TRBJ2-5
TGTGCCAGCGCCCCGTCGGGGAGGGGCCGGGAGACCCAGTACTTC
CASAPSGRGRETQYF
>TRBD2|NA|TRBV29-1|TRBJ2-7
TGCAGCGTAGGACTAGCGGGGGAGGAGCAGTACTTC
CSVGLAGEEQYF
>TRBD1|NA|TRBV29-1|TRBJ2-7
TGCAGCGCCACAGGGGTCTCCTACGAGCAGTACTTC
CSATGVSYEQYF
>NA|NA|TRBV28|TRBJ2-6
TGTGCCAGCAGCCCCTCTCGAGGGGGTGGGGCCAACGTCCTGACTTTC
CASSPSRGGGANVLTF
>NA|NA|TRBV28|TRBJ1-1
TGTGCCAGCAGTTTATTAGAAGGGAGAGGCACTGAAGCTTTCTTT
CASSLLEGRGTEAFF
>TRBD1|NA|TRBV10-3|TRBJ2-2
TGTGCCATCAGCCCTACCCGGGACAGGGATGTCGGGGAGCTGTTTTTT
CAISPTRDRDVGELFF
>NA|NA|TRBV7-1|TRBJ2-6
TGTGCCAGCAGCAGTGGAAGAGGACAAAGTCGGGCCAACGTCCTGACTTTC
CASSSGRGQSRANVLTF
>NA|NA|TRBV7-8|TRBJ1-1
TGTGCCAGCAGCTTAGCCGGGGACACTGAAGCTTTCTTT
CASSLAGDTEAFF
>TRBD1|NA|TRBV29-1|TRBJ1-2
TGCAGCGTTACACCAGGGGGCCTGATCTCTGGCTACACCTTC
CSVTPGGLISGYTF
>TRBD1|few|TRBV19|TRBJ1-5
TGTGCCAGCAGGGACAGGAGCAATCAGCCCCAGCATTTT
CASRDRSNQPQHF
>NA|NA|TRBV27|TRBJ1-5
TGTGCCAGCAGTTTATCGGCCAGGGTGAATCAGCCCCAGCATTTT
CASSLSARVNQPQHF
>NA|NA|TRBV29-1|TRBJ1-2
TGCAGCGGGGAGGACGGTACTGTGGGCTACACCTTC
CSGEDGTVGYTF
>NA|NA|TRBV5-6|TRBJ1-6
TGTGCCAGCAGCTTTCAAGCGGCTAATCCCCACTTT
CASSFQAANPHF
>TRBD2|NA|TRBV7-9|TRBJ2-1
TGTGCCATCAAGCCCCAGGCTAGCGGGAGGCCTAGCGACAATGAGCAGTTCTTC
CAIKPQASGRPSDNEQFF
>NA|NA|TRBV9|TRBJ1-5
TGTGCCAGCAGCGTAGGGGGAGGGGAGCCCCAGCATTTT
CASSVGGGEPQHF
>NA|few|TRBV6-6|TRBJ1-2
TGTGCCAGCAGGCTGGAGATGAACTATGGCTACACCTTC
CASRLEMNYGYTF
>TRBD2|NA|TRBV4-1|TRBJ2-1
TGCGCCAGCAGCCAAGATCGGAGCGGGGGTGCCTACAATGAGCAGTTCTTC
CASSQDRSGGAYNEQFF
>NA|NA|TRBV10-3|TRBJ1-2
TGTGCCATAGGGGGATCCTATGGCTACACCTTC
CAIGGSYGYTF
>TRBD1|NA|TRBV18|TRBJ2-7
TGTGCCAGCTCACCACTCCCGGGACAGGGTAATAACGAGCAGTACTTC
CASSPLPGQGNNEQYF
>TRBD2|NA|TRBV2|TRBJ2-7
TGTGCCAGCAAAGCGGGAGAGCAGTACTTC
CASKAGEQYF
>TRBD1|NA|TRBV7-9|TRBJ1-2
TGTGCCAGCAGCCCTCGGACAGGGGAAGGCTGGAACTATGGCTACACCTTC
CASSPRTGEGWNYGYTF
>TRBD1|NA|TRBV10-3|TRBJ1-2
TGTGCCATCAGACCGACCGGGACAGGGGCCAGTTATGGCTACACCTTC
CAIRPTGTGASYGYTF
>TRBD2|NA|TRBV6-1|TRBJ2-1
TGTGCCAGCAGTGAAGTAATCGGGAGGGCCGGATTCGATGAGCAGTTCTTC
CASSEVIGRAGFDEQFF
>NA|medium-sized|TRBV28|TRBJ1-2
TGTGCCAGCAGTTTAAGCGGGGGGAACTATGGCTACACCTTC
CASSLSGGNYGYTF
>TRBD2|NA|TRBV10-3|TRBJ2-7
TGTGCCATCAGTGAGCTAGCGGGAACCGAGCAGTACTTC
CAISELAGTEQYF
>TRBD2|NA|TRBV29-1|TRBJ2-7
TGCAGCGTTGAAGTAGGGACTAGCTCCTACGAGCAGTACTTC
CSVEVGTSSYEQYF
>TRBD1|NA|TRBV7-9|TRBJ1-2
TGTGCCAGCAGCCCGTCAGGACAGGGCGTAGCACATGGCTACACCTTC
CASSPSGQGVAHGYTF
>NA|NA|TRBV6-5|TRBJ2-1
TGTGCCAGCAGTTACTCGGGCGGGAACTCCTACAATGAGCAGTTCTTC
CASSYSGGNSYNEQFF
>NA|NA|TRBV27|TRBJ1-5
TGTGCCAGCAGTTTTCGATCAGGGGAGAATCAGCCCCAGCATTTT
CASSFRSGENQPQHF
>NA|few|TRBV7-3|TRBJ2-1
TGTGCCAGCAGCCTTGGTCTGGGGGGTTCCTACAATGAGCAGTTCTTC
CASSLGLGGSYNEQFF
>NA|medium-sized|TRBV6-6|TRBJ1-1
TGTGCCAGCAGTTCGGACAGGAACACTGAAGCTTTCTTT
CASSSDRNTEAFF
>NA|few|TRBV28|TRBJ1-1
TGTGCCAGCACCGAAGGGGTTGTGAACACTGAAGCTTTCTTT
CASTEGVVNTEAFF
>NA|NA|TRBV9|TRBJ2-7
TGTGCCAGCAGCCTTGGGGCATCAAGCTACGAGCAGTACTTC
CASSLGASSYEQYF
>TRBD2|NA|TRBV29-1|TRBJ2-2
TGCAGCGTTGAAGTAGCGGGAGGGCCTGTCGGGGAGCTGTTTTTT
CSVEVAGGPVGELFF
>NA|NA|TRBV10-3|TRBJ1-1
TGTGCCATCAGTGAAGCCCCGACTGAAGCTTTCTTT
CAISEAPTEAFF
>TRBD2|NA|TRBV9|TRBJ2-3
TGTGCCAGCAGTCGCGAACCGGGACTAGCAACAGATACGCAGTATTTT
CASSREPGLATDTQYF
>TRBD1|once|TRBV28|TRBJ2-7
TGTGCCAGCAGTCCTACAGGACAGGGAGGCTACGAGCAGTACTTC
CASSPTGQGGYEQYF
>TRBD2|NA|TRBV7-3|TRBJ2-1
TGTGCCAGCACCCCCACTAGCGGGAGAGCTATAAATGAGCAGTTCTTC
CASTPTSGRAINEQFF
>NA|NA|TRBV10-3|TRBJ2-3
TGTGCCATCAGTGAGACCGTGGGCTTTTCGGGGGGCACAGATACGCAGTATTTT
CAISETVGFSGGTDTQYF
>TRBD1|NA|TRBV5-1|TRBJ2-1
TGCGCCAGCAGCCTGGGACAGGGAGTTTATGAGCAGTTCTTC
CASSLGQGVYEQFF
>NA|NA|TRBV6-1|TRBJ1-5
TGTGCCAGCAGTGCCACAGGAGATCAGCCCCAGCATTTT
CASSATGDQPQHF
>NA|NA|TRBV9|TRBJ2-1
TGTGCCAGCAGCGTAGCTGGGGGCGACTACAATGAGCAGTTCTTC
CASSVAGGDYNEQFF